This T cell receptor beta chain was documented in a study of control samples from healthy donors and cancer patients. The assay was immunoSEQ multiplex PCR, and TCRdb's table has in-frame clones only and misses some. The table has 150,000 to 200,000 clones, 88% seen once. The ends were cut back, 5 bases at V and 5 bases at J, with 9 bases in the middle. Germline lookup yields CDR1 LNHDA and CDR2 SQIVND (reference sequence). This CDR3 is 13 amino acids long. The chain links TRBV19 to TRBJ2-2; D perhaps matches TRBD1 (6 bases). The clonotype comes from a woman aged 25 to 45 in good health. The sequenced sample consisted of blood. The CDR3 DNA reads as TGTGCCAGTAGTGCAGGGGTTACCGGGGAGCTGTTTTTT. Its protein product is CASSAGVTGELFF.